This T cell receptor beta chain was observed in a study of blood T cell repertoires in COVID-19. This CDR3 comprises 15 residues. The ends were cut back, 2 bases at V and 8 bases at J, with 16 bases in the middle. Germline values: CDR1 SGHDN, CDR2 FVKESK. The protocol was immunoSEQ multiplex PCR, while the TCRdb copy is restricted to in-frame clones and leaves out a portion. The sample holds approximately 320,000 clones; roughly nine tenths are singletons and the top ten take 2.6%. Specimen: PBMCs or T cells enriched from blood (not recorded which). V is TRBV14 and J is TRBJ1-3, with D perhaps matching TRBD1 (5 bases). This clonotype was obtained from a man aged 55 to 70 who had recovered from COVID-19. The CDR3 DNA reads TGTGCCAGCAGCCAATTCGGACAAGCAGAGGACACCATATATTTT. Translating gives CASSQFGQAEDTIYF.